A single sample gave rise to the 5 T cell receptor beta chains below, sequenced in a study of OX40 agonist ivuxolimab in advanced cancers. The data were produced by immunoSEQ multiplex PCR, yet TCRdb's version contains in-frame clones alone and is incomplete. The top ten clones hold approximately 0.72% of a sample with approximately 76,000 clones, approximately 89% of them seen once. The sequenced sample was CD4+ or CD8+ T cells sorted from blood, obtained in a trial of the OX40 agonist ivuxolimab. The receptors come from an adult with an advanced solid tumor such as melanoma, head and neck, liver or kidney cancer.

CDR3 in DNA: TGTGCCAGCAGCTTACCCCCAGGCCTCTTTAATGAAAAACTGTTTTTT. Translation: CASSLPPGLFNEKLFF. The chain has TRBV7-9 and TRBJ1-4; D call uncertain. Looked up from germline, CDR1 is SEHNR and CDR2 is FQNEAQ (reference sequence). The CDR3 has 16 amino acids. Trimming took 2 bases from V and 4 from J, leaving 14 bases between them.

The V call is TRBV7-6, the J call TRBJ2-7, with D tentatively TRBD1 or TRBD2 (5 bases each). Germline values: CDR1 SGHVS, CDR2 FNYEAQ. The CDR3 has 15 residues. V was shortened by 1 base and J by 5 bases, with 15 bases between the two germline ends. The DNA for the CDR3 is TGTGCCAGCAGCTTAGGCTTCGCAGGGAGAGACGAGCAGTACTTC. It translates to CASSLGFAGRDEQYF.

The gene calls are TRBV14 and TRBJ2-7, with D possibly matching TRBD2 (6 bases). Trimming pared 3 bases from V and 5 bases from J, leaving 11 bases between. The CDR3 spans 13 residues. Germline V gives CDR1 SGHDN, CDR2 FVKESK. The CDR3 DNA follows: TGTGCCAGCAGCCACGGAGGGTTCAACGAGCAGTACTTC. It codes for CASSHGGFNEQYF.

V is TRBV27 and J is TRBJ2-7; 9 bases match TRBD1. The CDR3 length is 14 residues. V was clipped by 5 bases and J by 3 bases; unmatched bases: 5. Germline values: CDR1 MNHEY, CDR2 SMNVEV (reference sequence). DNA of the CDR3: TGTGCCAGCAGTCCCGGGACAGGGTACTACGAGCAGTACTTC. Translation gives CASSPGTGYYEQYF.

V and J are TRBV9 and TRBJ2-5; 15 nucleotides align to TRBD2. Germline CDR1 reads SGDLS; CDR2 reads YYNGEE. This CDR3 has 16 residues. The V and J ends lost 3 bases and 5 bases, in that order; junction bases with no gene match: 5. The CDR3 region is CASSAGTSGRTETQYF. For the CDR3, the DNA is TGTGCCAGCAGCGCCGGGACTAGCGGGAGGACGGAGACCCAGTACTTC.